This T cell receptor beta chain was retrieved from a study of blood T cells in healthy people across ages (dated by TCRdb to about 2015). About the investigation overall: In model experiments, roughly one uniquely barcoded TCR beta cDNA molecule per two T cells was captured by template switching. Age-related changes in TCR beta repertoire diversity were measured in the study by deep sequencing normalized with unique cDNA molecular identifiers. Donors were grouped into four age groups: young (average approximately 16 years), middle-aged (39), aged (62) and long-lived (82). To avoid experimental bias, donors of different ages were distributed randomly across sequencing lanes. The study analyzed two additional independent replicas of 1 million unique cDNA reads from the same blood draw for two donors, one aged 18 to 29 and one aged 80 or older.

CDR3 length: 15 amino acids, cysteine to phenylalanine. Kept here is only the CDR3 DNA, which spans 45 bases and is read in frame from base 1. V was cut back by 0 bases and J by 2 bases, leaving a gap of 13 bases between them. Based on the germline V gene (reference sequence), the CDR1 and CDR2 sequences are DFQATT and SNEGSKA. The library was generated by 5' RACE. The sequencer listed for this sample is Illumina HiSeq 2500. A second PCR of about 6 to 11 cycles was run with a J-beta primer mix and a sample-barcoded 5' primer. A template-switch 5' adaptor carrying 12 random nucleotides introduced a unique molecular identifier onto each TCR beta cDNA molecule. Each sample yielded at least 2.5 million CDR3-containing paired-end reads. First-strand cDNA was synthesized from all RNA with the Mint cDNA synthesis kit, primed by a TRBC-specific oligonucleotide. All cDNA was treated with uracil-DNA glycosylase and then went through a first 18-cycle PCR with the universal primers M1SS and BC2_uni_R. In the authors' own workflow: For normalization, 1 million high-quality reads were randomly selected from each sample, with every read carrying a distinct molecular identifier. Reads sharing molecular identifiers were discarded rather than binned into consensus sequences. CDR3 identification, clonotype clustering and error correction used MiTCR with a Q25 quality threshold and the strictest error-elimination algorithm. Lower-bound total TCR beta diversity was estimated with a nonparametric unseen species model using Euler transformation. In TCRdb, the public reads were trimmed at Q25 with fastp and aligned with MiXCR, with productive beta chains retained. CDR3 protein duplicates are merged, each entry listing the most common genes and DNA. TCRdb's processing, not the study's, gives the V and J calls here. This sample comprises hundreds of thousands of distinct CDR3 sequences, 49% of them detected only once. Of the sample, 30% to 40% falls within the top ten clones.

Systemically healthy Caucasian individuals from Russia, 39 in total and aged about 6 to 95 years, were included as donors. Each donor gave 9.5 to 10 milliliters of peripheral blood, drawn into EDTA-treated Vacutainer tubes. Ficoll-Paque density-gradient centrifugation was used to isolate PBMCs, with at least 6.5 million per sample. Total RNA, at least 6 micrograms per sample, was extracted from PBMCs with Trizol reagent. The percentages of naive CD45RAhigh/CD27high T cells were determined by flow cytometry on a PBMC aliquot from every donor. Here is what the overall study found, with its caveats: Because donor CMV infection status was unknown, age-related changes in expanded clonotypes were potentially confounded. Estimates of total diversity from one million sequenced T cells were regarded as lower bounds and underestimates. Because profiling used bulk unsorted PBMCs, naive and antigen-experienced compartments could not be compared conclusively. Compared with the aged group, more naive CD4+ T cells, fewer expanded clones and increased TCR diversity were shown by the long-lived group, suggesting age selection. Observed TCR beta diversity per million T cells fell roughly linearly with age, and a significant reduction was already apparent by age roughly 40. Observed TCR beta diversity correlated strongly with the percentage of naive T cells measured by flow cytometry.

With regard to this clonotype: Its antigen has not been determined. No clone much larger than this one lies a single base away; base qualities are absent.

The chain couples TRBV20-1 to TRBJ1-1; the D gene is possibly TRBD1, with 5 bases matching. This TCR came from a woman aged 55-70 years in good health. Sequenced sample: blood. The CDR3 region has the sequence CSARDPAGTNTEAFF. The base sequence is TGCAGTGCTAGAGATCCGGCAGGGACCAACACTGAAGCTTTCTTT.